The text below deals with one TCR beta chain. The repertoire was sequenced with immunoSEQ multiplex PCR; TCRdb's copy has only in-frame clones and lacks some. The sample consists of 300,000 to 450,000 clones, over 75% of them appearing once. This CDR3 has 18 amino acids. Per the germline V gene, CDR1 is LGHDT and CDR2 is YNNKEL (reference sequence). The V and J ends lost 0 bases and 0 bases respectively, with 12 bases between them. This record comes from a study of blood T cell repertoires in COVID-19. Study information: Cohort 3 donors were reported recovered after two negative PCRs, clearance, or symptom resolution.

In assigning cohorts, the study relied on participant-reported clinical history. This rearrangement joins TRBV3-1 (or the pseudogene TRBV3-2) to TRBJ2-6; D may be TRBD1 (6 bases). This TCR came from a man aged 35-49 years in a cohort exposed to, infected with or recovered from COVID-19 (not recorded which). The sequencing sample was made of PBMCs or T cells enriched from blood (not recorded which). DNA for the CDR3: TGTGCCAGCAGCCAAGAGTGGGACACAAGCTCTGGGGCCAACGTCCTGACTTTC. Translated, it gives CASSQEWDTSSGANVLTF.